This record looks at one T cell receptor (beta chain) sequence and its context. Its cognate antigen is unknown. Trimming cost V 6 bases and J 3 bases, with 15 bases left between them. The germline V gene encodes CDR1 MNHEY and CDR2 SMNVEV (reference sequence). This CDR3 contains 15 residues. TCRdb's table, derived via immunoSEQ multiplex PCR, lists solely in-frame clones and lacks some. The sample carries 950,000 to 1,100,000 clones, about four fifths recorded once. The record originates from a study of shared clonotypes between healthy human individuals. Study-wide results and limits: Relative to clonotypes present in all four donors, those not shared had lower generation probabilities.

Sequencing was carried out using memory CD4+ T cells from PBMCs. The subset is: CD45RA-negative fraction. This sequence originates from a man between 18 and 35 years old in good health. Some clones in this sample may be carry-over from other donors' samples. V and J are TRBV27 and TRBJ1-5; D possibly corresponds to TRBD1 (5 bases). CDR3 sequence: CASSLTDGTNQPQHF. The DNA of the CDR3 is TGTGCCAGCAGCCTCACGGACGGGACCAATCAGCCCCAGCATTTT.